These 27 T cell receptor beta chains came from one sample sequenced in a study of blood T cells in healthy people across ages. A second PCR, run for about 6 to 11 cycles, used a sample-barcoded 5' primer plus a J-beta primer mix. Using its own MiXCR run on the 5' RACE reads, TCRdb lists one record per CDR3 protein. The sample holds fewer than 2,000,000 distinct CDR3 sequences; approximately 39% are singletons and the top ten take roughly 23%. Sequenced material: blood. Source of these receptors: a human donor in good health.

This chain connects TRBV28 to TRBJ1-6; unclear D gene. Germline CDR1 is MDHEN and CDR2 is SYDVKM. The CDR3 length is 15 residues. The ends were cut back, 1 base at V and 7 bases at J, with 11 bases in the middle. In DNA, the CDR3 is TGTGCCAGCAGTTTATTTAGACGGCTAAATTCACCCCTCCACTTT. It encodes CASSLFRRLNSPLHF.

This clonotype was picked up a small number of times. The J gene is TRBJ2-2, the V gene TRBV6-2 or TRBV6-3; D gene uncertain. The CDR3 is made up of 15 amino acids. Between the trimmed V and J ends, which lost 4 bases and 5 bases, there was a span of 14 bases. Germline V gene sequence: CDR1 MNHEY, CDR2 SVGEGT. DNA of the CDR3: TGTGCCAGCAGTTCCGTTAGGCTATTTACCGGGGAGCTGTTTTTT. Encoded protein: CASSSVRLFTGELFF.

This clonotype was recorded only once. This chain connects TRBV5-1 to TRBJ2-1; D might be TRBD1 (5 bases). Germline CDR1 and CDR2: SGHRS and YFSETQ. Trimming took off 0 bases at V and 8 bases at J, with 12 bases between the two ends. CDR3 length equals 14 residues. CDR3 sequence reads: CASSLGGRVYEQFF. The CDR3 nucleotides are TGCGCCAGCAGCTTGGGCGGCAGGGTGTATGAGCAGTTCTTC.

At least ten counts were recorded for this clonotype. The chain recombines TRBV6-1 with TRBJ2-7, with unresolved D. The germline gives CDR1 MNHNS, CDR2 SASEGT. With 0 bases removed from V and 1 base from J, the gap between germline ends came to 4 bases. The CDR3 totals 13 residues. The CDR3 DNA reads TGTGCCAGCAGTGAAGCCGGATCCTACGAGCAGTACTTC. Its translation: CASSEAGSYEQYF.

V is TRBV3-1 and J is TRBJ2-5, with D unresolved. The CDR3 is made up of 14 amino acids. The V end was cut by 4 bases, the J end by 9 bases, with 18 bases between. Germline V gives CDR1 LGHDT, CDR2 YNNKEL (reference sequence). In nucleotides, the CDR3 is TGTGCCAGCAGCCCAGAGGTGGGCGTTACGGCCCAGTACTTC. Translating it yields CASSPEVGVTAQYF.

This clonotype occurred a few times. V gene TRBV5-5 combines with J gene TRBJ2-7; TRBD1 agrees at 8 bases. Germline V gene sequence: CDR1 SGHKS, CDR2 YYEKEE (reference sequence). The CDR3 consists of 15 residues. V trimming: 4 bases; J trimming: 3 bases; junction bases outside the gene matches: 9. DNA of the CDR3: TGTGCCAGCAGCGCCGGGACAGGTCCTCTCTACGAGCAGTACTTC. As protein: CASSAGTGPLYEQYF.

The chain recombines TRBV4-3 with TRBJ2-7; D remains ambiguous. V was pared by 4 bases and J by 7 bases, with 14 bases between. This CDR3 spans 13 amino acids. Germline V gene sequence: CDR1 LGHNA, CDR2 YSLEER. The CDR3 DNA reads as TGCGCCAGCAGCCCCTTCAGGTTATCAGAGCAGTACTTC. This translates into CASSPFRLSEQYF.

This clonotype has just a few counts. This rearrangement joins TRBV20-1 to TRBJ2-5; a weak D match, TRBD1 (6 bases). Trimming removed 1 base from V and 11 bases from J, with 17 bases in between. The CDR3 runs to 13 residues. Germline CDR1 and CDR2: DFQATT and SNEGSKA (reference sequence). The CDR3 loop reads CSARVQGSSGQYF. The CDR3, as DNA: TGCAGTGCTAGAGTTCAGGGGTCTTCGGGGCAGTACTTC.

In its sample, this clonotype was seen many times. The rearrangement joins TRBV29-1 to TRBJ1-5; 7 positions agree with TRBD1. V was clipped by 5 bases and J by 7 bases; unmatched bases: 11. CDR3 size: 14 residues. Germline V lookup: CDR1 SQVTM, CDR2 ANQGSEA. CDR3: CSVTSGGGGQPQHF. CDR3 bases: TGCAGCGTTACTTCAGGGGGAGGAGGGCAGCCCCAGCATTTT.

J is TRBJ1-2 and V is TRBV5-6, with D possibly being TRBD1 (5 bases). CDR3 length: 12 residues. Germline CDR1 reads SGHDT; CDR2 reads YYEEEE. V lost 0 bases, J lost 6 bases, and 6 bases lay in between. CDR3 DNA: TGTGCCAGCAGCTTGGGGGACGATGGCTACACCTTC. Translated: CASSLGDDGYTF.

The chain employs TRBV7-6 and TRBJ2-1, with 12 bases fitting TRBD2. The CDR3 length is 16 residues. The ends lost 5 bases at V and 12 bases at J; junction bases unmatched: 14. CDR1 and CDR2 (germline): SGHVS, FNYEAQ. CDR3 region: CASSRTSGTLGGVQFF. For the CDR3, the DNA is TGTGCCAGCAGCAGGACTAGCGGGACACTGGGAGGGGTGCAGTTCTTC.

The genes are TRBV11-2 and TRBJ1-4; no clear D gene. Germline CDR1 is SGHAT and CDR2 is FQNNGV. The CDR3 is 18 residues long. Trimming removed 2 bases at V and 3 bases at J, with 19 bases between. The CDR3 nucleotides read TGTGCCAGCAGCTTATCTGGGTTCGCCCGGTGGGCTAATGAAAAACTGTTTTTT. Protein sequence: CASSLSGFARWANEKLFF.

The gene calls are TRBV11-1 and TRBJ1-1; no reliable D call. This CDR3 spans 12 amino acids. CDR1 is SGHAT, CDR2 FQDESV, per germline (reference sequence). V dropped 7 bases and J dropped 3 bases, with 9 bases sitting between them. CDR3 protein: CASTTSYTEAFF. The CDR3 DNA is TGTGCCAGCACCACTTCTTACACTGAAGCTTTCTTT.

This clonotype was seen only a few times. The chain combines TRBV7-9 with TRBJ1-4, with D possibly matching TRBD1 (6 bases). Germline V gene lookup returns CDR1 SEHNR and CDR2 FQNEAQ (reference sequence). This CDR3 comprises 15 residues. V lost 4 bases, J lost 4 bases, and 13 bases lay in between. DNA of the CDR3: TGTGCCAGCAGCTCCCAGGGGAGCCGTAATGAAAAACTGTTTTTT. Residues: CASSSQGSRNEKLFF.

This clonotype appeared a few times. The CDR3 loop reads CAITKGNSGTGRNNEQFF. In DNA form, the CDR3 reads TGTGCCATCACCAAGGGAAACTCCGGGACAGGACGCAACAATGAGCAGTTCTTC. The chain links TRBV10-3 to TRBJ2-1; 8 bases map to TRBD1. The CDR3 extends over 18 amino acids. Germline-derived CDR1 and CDR2 are ENHRY and SYGVKD. J was trimmed by 5 bases and V by 7 bases; bases with no gene match: 19.

The chain joins TRBV6-1 to TRBJ2-3; maybe TRBD1 (6 bases). Trimming pared 7 bases from V and 4 bases from J, leaving 21 bases between. This CDR3 region has 16 residues. Germline CDR1 reads MNHNS; CDR2 reads SASEGT. CDR3 nucleotides: TGTGCCAGCATCGTCGAACAGGGATGGTCTGCAGATACGCAGTATTTT. This translates into CASIVEQGWSADTQYF.

This clonotype was detected only a few times. The chain carries TRBV11-2 and TRBJ1-2; 11 bases align to TRBD1. The V gene end was trimmed by 3 bases and the J gene end by 8 bases; junction bases not matched to a gene: 5. The CDR3 contains 14 residues. In germline, CDR1 is SGHAT, CDR2 FQNNGV. CDR3: CASSLGQGDGGYTF. The CDR3 region has the DNA TGTGCCAGCAGCTTGGGACAGGGGGACGGGGGCTACACCTTC.

This clonotype was recorded a few times. The V and J genes are TRBV5-1 and TRBJ2-7; D remains unclear. Trimming left V 2 bases short and J 3 bases short, with 15 bases between. Germline V lookup: CDR1 SGHRS, CDR2 YFSETQ. This CDR3 comprises 15 residues. For the CDR3, the DNA is TGCGCCAGCAGCTTTTCCTACTTCTCAGACTACGAGCAGTACTTC. This gives the protein CASSFSYFSDYEQYF.

This sequence joins TRBV11-2 and TRBJ2-1; 9 nucleotides align to TRBD2. The junction had 8 bases not matched to a gene; V was cut back by 4 bases and J by 4 bases. The germline CDR1 and CDR2 sequences are SGHAT and FQNNGV. This CDR3 comprises 16 residues. The CDR3 sequence is CASSSDRLAVYNEQFF. The CDR3 DNA is TGTGCCAGCAGCTCCGACCGACTAGCGGTTTACAATGAGCAGTTCTTC. Looking up the rest from reference TRBV11-2 and TRBJ2-1 gives the full variable domain: EAGVAQSPRYKIIEKRQSVAFWCNPISGHATLYWYQQILGQGPKLLIQFQNNGVVDDSQLPKDRFSAERLKGVDSTLKIQPAKLEDSAVYLCASSSDRLAVYNEQFFGPGTRLTVL.

The CDR3 reads CASSQVETDRAYEQYF. CDR3 nucleotides: TGCGCCAGCAGCCAAGTCGAAACGGACAGGGCCTACGAGCAGTACTTC. This chain joins TRBV4-3 and TRBJ2-7; 8 bases line up with TRBD1. V lost 1 base, J lost 2 bases, and 7 bases stayed unmatched. In germline, CDR1 is LGHNA, CDR2 YSLEER. This CDR3 spans 16 amino acids.

The chain combines TRBV4-3 with TRBJ1-6, with 7 bases fitting TRBD1. This CDR3 comprises 17 residues. Germline CDR1 LGHNA, CDR2 YSLEER. The V and J ends lost 4 bases and 6 bases, in that order; junction bases with no gene match: 12. Here the CDR3 reads CASSPQDRSTRNSPLHF. CDR3 DNA sequence: TGCGCCAGCAGCCCGCAGGACAGGTCGACCCGTAATTCACCCCTCCACTTT.

V gene TRBV12-3 or TRBV12-4 combines with J gene TRBJ1-1; TRBD1 is a possible D gene (5 bases). Trimming pared 3 bases from V and 3 bases from J, leaving 11 bases between. The CDR3 has 14 amino acids. The CDR3 DNA reads as TGTGCCAGCAGTTTCTGGGGGAAGGACACTGAAGCTTTCTTT. Its translation: CASSFWGKDTEAFF.

The chain is built from TRBV5-5 and TRBJ1-2, with D uncertain. V lost 6 bases, J lost 2 bases, and 11 bases lay in between. The CDR3 covers 13 residues. Germline lookup yields CDR1 SGHKS and CDR2 YYEKEE (reference sequence). CDR3 nucleotide sequence: TGTGCCAGCAACATGCTGGAGAACTATGGCTACACCTTC. It is translated as CASNMLENYGYTF. Drawing the rest from reference TRBV5-5 and TRBJ1-2, the complete variable domain is DAGVTQSPTHLIKTRGQQVTLRCSPISGHKSVSWYQQVLGQGPQFIFQYYEKEERGRGNFPDRFSARQFPNYSSELNVNALLLGDSALYLCASNMLENYGYTFGSGTRLTVV.

This clonotype occurred a few times. DNA for the CDR3: TGTGCCGTTGAACAGGGCATGGGCGAGCAGTACTTC. It translates to CAVEQGMGEQYF. The chain employs TRBV10-3 and TRBJ2-4; D possibly corresponds to TRBD1 (6 bases). The J call may be faulty, since TRBJ2-7 better matches the DNA end. The CDR3 runs 12 residues. Per the germline V gene, CDR1 is ENHRY and CDR2 is SYGVKD.

The CDR3 is CSVGGVLNTGELFF. In DNA form, the CDR3 reads TGCAGCGTCGGGGGGGTTTTAAACACCGGGGAGCTGTTTTTT. V usage is TRBV29-1 and J usage is TRBJ2-2, with 8 bases lining up with TRBD2. This CDR3 comprises 14 residues. CDR1 is SQVTM and CDR2 is ANQGSEA in the germline V gene. V lost 6 bases and J lost 2; bases outside the gene matches: 5.

This clonotype was seen a few times. The CDR3 region is CASSLGVRGTRYEQYF. The CDR3 nucleotides are TGCGCCAGCAGCTTGGGCGTTAGGGGAACCCGCTACGAGCAGTACTTC. The chain employs TRBV5-1 and TRBJ2-7, with D perhaps TRBD1 (5 bases). The ends were cut back, 0 bases at V and 3 bases at J, with 16 bases in the middle. CDR3 length equals 16 residues. CDR1 is SGHRS and CDR2 is YFSETQ in the germline V gene.

The chain uses TRBV20-1 and TRBJ2-7; D call uncertain. Trimming cost V 0 bases and J 3 bases, with 12 bases left between them. This CDR3 contains 14 residues. Germline V gene data show CDR1 as DFQATT and CDR2 as SNEGSKA (reference sequence). The CDR3 nucleotides are TGCAGTGCTAGAGAAGGTGTAGGCAACTACGAGCAGTACTTC. The encoded protein is CSAREGVGNYEQYF.